This passage covers 19 T cell receptor beta chains from one sample sequenced in a study of T cell responses to AZD1222 COVID-19 vaccine (dated by TCRdb to 2020 to 2022). Library generation was performed with the immunoSEQ multiplex PCR assay. The immuneACCESS repertoire file appears here via TCRdb, limited to in-frame rearrangements. These files lack a portion of the clones; in checked studies, under half of the deficit traces to unresolved V genes, and the cause of the others is not known. The sample has about 270,000 clones on record, roughly 93% of them singletons. The ten largest clones represent about 0.5% of the sample. Sample time point, as interpreted from the label and publication: about 28 days (+/-7) after the second vaccine dose. The starting material was peripheral blood, obtained 28 days after the second AZD1222 dose. The receptors were gathered from an adult who received the AZD1222 COVID-19 vaccine.

The chain links TRBV7-8 to TRBJ1-2, with a tentative D call TRBD1 (6 bases). Trimming cost V 4 bases and J 3 bases, with 9 bases left between them. The CDR3 runs 13 residues. CDR1 is SGHVS, CDR2 FQNEAQ, per germline. CDR3 loop: CASSSRTDYGYTF. The CDR3 DNA reads TGTGCCAGCAGCTCTCGGACAGACTATGGCTACACCTTC.

V gene TRBV2 combines with J gene TRBJ1-6; tentative D call: TRBD1 (6 bases). Germline assignment: CDR1 SNHLY and CDR2 FYNNEI. The length of the CDR3 is 15 residues. The V end was cut by 6 bases, the J end by 7 bases, with 16 bases between. CDR3 bases: TGTGCCAGCAGGGCCCAGGGGAGCAGCAATTCACCCCTCCACTTT. Amino acid sequence: CASRAQGSSNSPLHF. Combining the CDR3 with reference TRBV2 and TRBJ1-6 gives the whole variable domain EPEVTQTPSHQVTQMGQEVILRCVPISNHLYFYWYRQILGQKVEFLVSFYNNEISEKSEIFDDQFSVERPDGSNFTLKIRSTKLEDSAMYFCASRAQGSSNSPLHFGNGTRLTVT.

The chain couples TRBV6-6 to TRBJ2-6; 11 bases align to TRBD1. This CDR3 region has 19 residues. Trimming at V came to 5 bases and at J to 0 bases, leaving 9 bases not matched to a gene. CDR1 MNHNY and CDR2 SVGAGI come from the germline V gene (reference sequence). CDR3 protein: CASSRRSGTGGSGANVLTF. DNA of the CDR3: TGTGCCAGCAGTCGACGATCCGGGACAGGGGGCTCTGGGGCCAACGTCCTGACTTTC.

V usage is TRBV28 and J usage is TRBJ1-2; 8 nucleotides match TRBD1. This CDR3 has 12 residues. Germline CDR1 reads MDHEN; CDR2 reads SYDVKM. V gave up 5 bases and J gave up 13 bases; unmatched junction bases: 9. As DNA, the CDR3 is TGTGCCAGCAGTCCTCCGGGACAGGCGGGCACCTTC. Translation: CASSPPGQAGTF.

The rearrangement links TRBV7-2 to TRBJ2-7; D possibly corresponds to TRBD2 (5 bases). Germline V CDR1 and CDR2: SGHTA, FQGNSA. The V and J ends lost 5 bases and 1 base respectively, with 9 bases between them. CDR3 length: 13 residues. For the CDR3, the DNA is TGTGCCAGCAGCGTCAGCGGATCCTACGAGCAGTACTTC. It encodes CASSVSGSYEQYF.

The chain uses TRBV5-1 and TRBJ2-3; tentative D call: TRBD2 (6 bases). Trimming cost V 6 bases and J 0 bases, with 8 bases left between them. The V gene's germline CDR1 is SGHRS and CDR2 YFSETQ. This CDR3 contains 13 residues. The CDR3 sequence: CASNSGSTDTQYF. The CDR3, as DNA: TGCGCCAGCAATAGCGGTAGCACAGATACGCAGTATTTT. Supplemented by reference TRBV5-1 and TRBJ2-3, the full variable domain reads KAGVTQTPRYLIKTRGQQVTLSCSPISGHRSVSWYQQTPGQGLQFLFEYFSETQRNKGNFPGRFSGRQFSNSRSEMNVSTLELGDSALYLCASNSGSTDTQYFGPGTRLTVL.

This clone was counted between two and nine times. The gene calls are TRBV19 and TRBJ1-1, with TRBD1 as a possible D gene (6 bases). Trimming pared 1 base from V and 1 base from J, leaving 7 bases between. CDR1 LNHDA and CDR2 SQIVND come from the germline V gene (reference sequence). The CDR3 is 14 residues long. CDR3 DNA: TGTGCCAGTAGTATAGGAGGGGGGAACACTGAAGCTTTCTTT. It specifies CASSIGGGNTEAFF.

The genes are TRBV5-5 and TRBJ1-5, with D perhaps TRBD1 (6 bases). Germline CDR1 reads SGHKS; CDR2 reads YYEKEE (reference sequence). The CDR3 sequence is 15 residues long. V lost 4 bases to trimming and J lost 2 bases, with 13 bases between them. Here the CDR3 DNA reads TGTGCCAGCAGCCTACAGGGAAGTGGCAATCAGCCCCAGCATTTT. This encodes CASSLQGSGNQPQHF.

The chain joins TRBV6-5 to TRBJ2-3; D is unresolved. The CDR3 covers 14 residues. V dropped 2 bases and J dropped 2 bases, with 8 bases sitting between them. Germline CDR1 reads MNHEY; CDR2 reads SVGAGI. CDR3 bases: TGTGCCAGCAGTTACCCGACGATCACAGATACGCAGTATTTT. It is translated as CASSYPTITDTQYF.

This chain joins TRBV5-1 and TRBJ1-1; D remains unclear. The CDR3 length is 13 residues. Germline lookup yields CDR1 SGHRS and CDR2 YFSETQ. Trimming took off 5 bases at V and 3 bases at J, with 11 bases between the two ends. CDR3 in amino acids: CASSYTPYTEAFF. In DNA form, the CDR3 reads TGCGCCAGCAGTTATACACCCTACACTGAAGCTTTCTTT.

As DNA, the CDR3 is TGTGCCACTCGATTCCCCGGTCATGGCTACACCTTC. The encoded protein is CATRFPGHGYTF. This chain links TRBV12-3 or TRBV12-4 with TRBJ1-2; D is unclear. V lost 10 bases, J lost 6 bases, and 15 bases lay in between. The CDR3 has 12 residues.

For this clone: Other DNA sequences of this sample code for an identical CDR3. The V gene is TRBV7-6, the J gene TRBJ2-7, with 7 positions matching TRBD2. The V gene end was trimmed by 3 bases and the J gene end by 2 bases; junction bases not matched to a gene: 4. The CDR3 is 14 residues long. Germline values: CDR1 SGHVS, CDR2 FNYEAQ. CDR3 nucleotide sequence: TGTGCCAGCAGCTTTGGGGGGGGTGCCTACGAGCAGTACTTC. Translation gives CASSFGGGAYEQYF.

The chain recombines TRBV3-1 (or the pseudogene TRBV3-2) with TRBJ2-3; 9 positions agree with TRBD1. The CDR3 has 15 residues. CDR1 LGHDT and CDR2 YNNKEL come from the germline V gene (reference sequence). Trimming at V came to 5 bases and at J to 4 bases, leaving 7 bases not matched to a gene. The CDR3 coding sequence is TGTGCCAGCAGCTTCAGGACAGGGGCGGCAGATACGCAGTATTTT. This sequence encodes CASSFRTGAADTQYF.

This clone has a handful of counts. The genes are TRBV29-1 and TRBJ2-3; TRBD2 aligns across 8 bases. CDR3 length: 15 amino acids. CDR1 and CDR2 (germline): SQVTM, ANQGSEA. J was trimmed by 3 bases and V by 4 bases; bases with no gene match: 9. The CDR3 loop is CSVVRSGVGTDTQYF. CDR3 DNA sequence: TGCAGCGTTGTTCGTAGCGGGGTAGGGACAGATACGCAGTATTTT.

V gene TRBV20-1 combines with J gene TRBJ2-6; 8 nucleotides match TRBD2. The CDR3 is made up of 16 amino acids. Germline V gives CDR1 DFQATT, CDR2 SNEGSKA (reference sequence). The junction had 4 bases not matched to a gene; V was cut back by 3 bases and J by 0 bases. The CDR3 coding sequence is TGCAGTGCTAGTAGCGGGGCCGACTCTGGGGCCAACGTCCTGACTTTC. This encodes CSASSGADSGANVLTF.

About this clone itself: This sample includes further DNA sequences coding for the same CDR3. V and J are TRBV6-5 and TRBJ2-7; maybe TRBD1 (6 bases). The CDR3 has 13 amino acids. Germline CDR1 is MNHEY and CDR2 is SVGAGI. The V end lost 6 bases, the J end lost 4 bases, and 13 bases lay between the germline ends. The CDR3 region is CASSPGHLYEQYF. CDR3 sequence (DNA): TGTGCCAGCAGCCCGGGACATCTTTACGAGCAGTACTTC.

This chain uses TRBV28 with TRBJ1-1, with D possibly matching TRBD1 (5 bases). Germline CDR1 and CDR2: MDHEN and SYDVKM. The CDR3 loop spans 11 amino acids. V was clipped by 6 bases and J by 5 bases, with 7 bases between them. The CDR3 nucleotides are TGTGCCAGCAGCCGGGGGACTGAAGCTTTCTTT. This sequence encodes CASSRGTEAFF.

The chain combines TRBV6-2 or TRBV6-3 with TRBJ1-5; D uncertain. CDR1 and CDR2 (germline): MNHEY, SVGEGT. V lost 2 bases, J lost 11 bases, and 13 bases lay in between. The length of the CDR3 is 13 residues. The CDR3 protein is CASSYVEKGTQHF. CDR3 nucleotides: TGTGCCAGCAGTTACGTCGAGAAAGGGACCCAGCATTTT.

V gene TRBV28 combines with J gene TRBJ1-1; 8 nucleotides line up with TRBD1. The CDR3 runs 15 residues. With 3 bases clipped from V and 11 bases from J, the junction kept 14 bases outside the gene matches. The germline V gene encodes CDR1 MDHEN and CDR2 SYDVKM. In DNA, the CDR3 is TGTGCCAGCAGTTTGGTCTCAGGGGGCCAGGACTCGGCTTTCTTT. This translates into CASSLVSGGQDSAFF.